The clone carrying this TCR beta chain was seen a handful of times. This sample was taken from a study of ipilimumab plus nivolumab after autologous stem cell transplantation. Whole-study context: Myeloma cases were transplant-naive high-risk or relapsed within 3 years post first autologous transplant.

Only in-frame clones appear in the TCRdb table, and some are missing; sequencing was by immunoSEQ multiplex PCR. The table lists under 2,000 clones, more than 75% of them singletons. V was trimmed by 1 base and J by 5 bases, leaving 20 bases between them. The CDR3 spans 17 residues. The germline gives CDR1 LGHNA, CDR2 YNFKEQ. This sequence was found in a male donor with multiple myeloma. The J gene is TRBJ1-2, the V gene TRBV4-2, with D perhaps matching TRBD1 (5 bases). The sample in question was PBMCs, obtained in a trial of ipilimumab plus nivolumab as post-transplant consolidation. CDR3 DNA: TGTGCCAGCAGCCAAGGACGCCGGGACTCTCAGGCGTATGGCTACACCTTC. Encoded protein: CASSQGRRDSQAYGYTF.